Each of the 16 T cell receptor beta chains below was sequenced from the same sample in a study of PD-1 blockade in mismatch repair-deficient tumors. TCRdb's copy holds only in-frame clones and misses some; the assay was immunoSEQ multiplex PCR. The sample lists about 16,000 clones; approximately 84% were seen once. The starting material was PBMCs, obtained 4 weeks after starting pembrolizumab. Receptor source: an adult with mismatch repair-deficient cancer.

The chain couples TRBV28 to TRBJ2-1; TRBD2 matches at 9 bases. J gave up 13 bases and V 1 base, and 14 bases lay outside the gene matches. Germline V gene data show CDR1 as MDHEN and CDR2 as SYDVKM. There are 16 residues in the CDR3. In DNA form, the CDR3 reads TGTGCCAGCAGTTTATCAACGACTAGCGGAAAGGGGAATCAGTTCTTC. The encoded protein is CASSLSTTSGKGNQFF.

This clone was seen a handful of times. The chain uses TRBV19 and TRBJ1-5, with a tentative D call TRBD1 (5 bases). CDR1 and CDR2 (germline): LNHDA, SQIVND (reference sequence). The length of the CDR3 is 14 residues. V was trimmed by 4 bases and J by 6 bases, leaving 13 bases between them. The CDR3 coding sequence is TGTGCCAGTAGTACCCTGGGGGGACGTCAGCCCCAGCATTTT. It encodes CASSTLGGRQPQHF.

The V call is TRBV27, the J call TRBJ2-1; D might be TRBD2 (5 bases). Germline lookup yields CDR1 MNHEY and CDR2 SMNVEV (reference sequence). V lost 3 bases and J lost 10, with 19 bases in between. CDR3 length equals 15 residues. This chain's CDR3 is CASSFSLGAGREQFF. The CDR3 DNA follows: TGTGCCAGCAGTTTCAGCCTGGGAGCCGGCAGGGAGCAGTTCTTC.

The chain couples TRBV19 to TRBJ2-1, with 8 bases that match TRBD1. The CDR3 has 16 residues. Per germline, CDR1 LNHDA and CDR2 SQIVND (reference sequence). V was clipped by 7 bases and J by 0 bases; unmatched bases: 8. The CDR3 nucleotides read TGTGCCAGTACGGACAGGGCCCTAAGCTCCTACAATGAGCAGTTCTTC. It encodes CASTDRALSSYNEQFF. The full variable domain, its missing parts supplied by reference TRBV19 and TRBJ2-1, is DGGITQSPKYLFRKEGQNVTLSCEQNLNHDAMYWYRQDPGQGLRLIYYSQIVNDFQKGDIAEGYSVSREKKESFPLTVTSAQKNPTAFYLCASTDRALSSYNEQFFGPGTRLTVL.

V usage is TRBV6-1 and J usage is TRBJ1-1, with 7 bases that match TRBD1. The CDR3 is 16 amino acids. Looked up from germline, CDR1 is MNHNS and CDR2 is SASEGT. After removal of 4 bases from V and 2 bases from J, the junction contained 10 bases not matched to a gene. CDR3 in DNA: TGTGCCAGCAGTGCCGGGGGACAGCTCGTTAACACTGAAGCTTTCTTT. This gives the protein CASSAGGQLVNTEAFF.

This CDR3 is CASSLLSLSYNEQFF. For the CDR3, the DNA is TGTGCCAGCAGCTTGTTGAGCCTATCCTACAATGAGCAGTTCTTC. The chain employs TRBV5-6 and TRBJ2-1; D gene uncertain. The CDR3 is 15 amino acids. The V end lost 1 base, the J end lost 1 base, and 9 bases lay between the germline ends. The germline V gene encodes CDR1 SGHDT and CDR2 YYEEEE.

The CDR3 region has the DNA TGTGCCAGCAGCTATCGGACTAGCGCGAACAATGAGCAGTTCTTC. Its translation is CASSYRTSANNEQFF. This chain links TRBV13 with TRBJ2-1; 9 positions match TRBD2. V trimming: 4 bases; J trimming: 5 bases; junction bases outside the gene matches: 6. The length of the CDR3 is 15 residues. CDR1 is PRHDT and CDR2 is FYEKMQ in the germline V gene (reference sequence).

The rearrangement links TRBV19 to TRBJ2-1; 7 positions match TRBD1. This CDR3 is built from 14 residues. Trimming at V came to 8 bases and at J to 5 bases, leaving 9 bases not matched to a gene. CDR1 and CDR2 from the germline V gene are LNHDA and SQIVND (reference sequence). In DNA, the CDR3 is TGTGCCAGTGAATTATCGGGACAGCACAATGAGCAGTTCTTC. This translates into CASELSGQHNEQFF.

V and J are TRBV5-1 and TRBJ2-1, with 8 bases aligning to TRBD1. V lost 5 bases, J lost 4 bases, and 8 bases stayed unmatched. Germline V gene data show CDR1 as SGHRS and CDR2 as YFSETQ. The CDR3 length is 15 residues. CDR3 residues: CASRPPGQAYNEQFF. CDR3 nucleotide sequence: TGCGCCAGCAGACCCCCGGGACAGGCATACAATGAGCAGTTCTTC.

V is TRBV9 and J is TRBJ1-2, with TRBD1 matching 7 bases. This CDR3 is 14 amino acids long. V lost 0 bases, J lost 2 bases, and 1 base stayed unmatched. Germline-derived CDR1 and CDR2 are SGDLS and YYNGEE. In nucleotides, the CDR3 is TGTGCCAGCAGCGTAGGGACAGGCAACTATGGCTACACCTTC. Translated: CASSVGTGNYGYTF.

The CDR3 is CASSLGSGTYNEQFF. The DNA of the CDR3 is TGTGCCAGCAGTCTAGGTAGCGGGACCTACAATGAGCAGTTCTTC. The chain carries TRBV27 and TRBJ2-1; 8 nucleotides agree with TRBD2. The CDR3 length is 15 residues. Germline V gives CDR1 MNHEY, CDR2 SMNVEV (reference sequence). The ends lost 5 bases at V and 2 bases at J; junction bases unmatched: 5.

The rearrangement uses TRBV12-5 and TRBJ2-3, with TRBD2 matching over 8 bases. The CDR3 loop spans 16 amino acids. CDR1 and CDR2 (germline): LGHNT, FRNRAP. V dropped 7 bases and J dropped 1; count of bases not matched to a gene: 10. CDR3 protein: CASAPRGGAGTDTQYF. CDR3 DNA: TGTGCTAGTGCCCCTCGGGGGGGGGCGGGCACAGATACGCAGTATTTT.

This clone has only a few counts. The CDR3 nucleotides read TGCACCAGCAGCCAGGATTTCCCCACAGGGGGCCGCTATTCACCCCTCCACTTT. As protein: CTSSQDFPTGGRYSPLHF. This sequence joins TRBV1 and TRBJ1-6; no check of the table's D call, TRBD1, against the DNA was made. TRBV1 is a recognized pseudogene. This CDR3 comprises 18 residues.

This rearrangement joins TRBV5-4 to TRBJ1-1; no clear D gene. Germline V gene data show CDR1 as SGHNT and CDR2 as YYREEE (reference sequence). The V end was cut by 7 bases, the J end by 2 bases, with 12 bases between. The CDR3 spans 13 residues. The CDR3 coding sequence is TGTGCCAGCGGCCCGGCGGTCAACACTGAAGCTTTCTTT. It encodes CASGPAVNTEAFF.

This chain links TRBV5-1 with TRBJ2-1; 10 bases are a match to TRBD1. V was pared by 2 bases and J by 7 bases, with 6 bases of the junction left unmatched. This CDR3 has 15 amino acids. CDR1 and CDR2 (germline): SGHRS, YFSETQ. The CDR3 protein is CASSFTGTGVNEQFF. CDR3 DNA: TGCGCCAGCAGCTTCACCGGGACAGGGGTTAATGAGCAGTTCTTC.

The chain carries TRBV29-1 and TRBJ1-1; D unresolved. Trimming pared 4 bases from V and 3 bases from J, leaving 6 bases between. CDR3 length equals 11 residues. The germline V gene has CDR1 SQVTM and CDR2 ANQGSEA. The CDR3 DNA sequence: TGCAGCGTTGTCAGGTACACTGAAGCTTTCTTT. Its translation: CSVVRYTEAFF. Filled out from reference TRBV29-1 and TRBJ1-1, the complete variable domain reads SAVISQKPSRDICQRGTSLTIQCQVDSQVTMMFWYRQQPGQSLTLIATANQGSEATYESGFVIDKFPISRPNLTFSTLTVSNMSPEDSSIYLCSVVRYTEAFFGQGTRLTVV.